This paragraph covers one TCR beta chain sequence. Per the authors' pipeline: Reference gene primer amplification gave nucleated cell count estimates. Only in-frame clones appear in the TCRdb table, and some are missing; sequencing was by immunoSEQ multiplex PCR. That table is the source of V, J and clone size, and D and trimming were worked out from the DNA. The sample gives approximately 400,000 clones, roughly nine tenths of which show up once; around 1.3% is in the top ten. This record belongs to a study of blood T cell repertoires in COVID-19. Study in general: Donors in the United States, Italy and Spain gave samples during acute or convalescent COVID-19. Sample material is recorded as cDNA or gDNA derived from T cells, B-cell-depleted T cells, or PBMCs.

Sequencing was performed on peripheral blood. The sequence was obtained from a man aged 35 to 55 with acute or convalescent COVID-19.

For the CDR3, the DNA is TGTGCCAGCAGCCCGGCAGGCCTAGCGGGGGGACGGGGAAACATTCAGTACTTC. Translated, it gives CASSPAGLAGGRGNIQYF. This chain uses TRBV5-4 with TRBJ2-4; 11 bases are a match to TRBD2. Germline V gene lookup returns CDR1 SGHNT and CDR2 YYREEE (reference sequence). V shed 4 bases and J 6 bases; nucleotides not matched to a gene: 15. The length of the CDR3 is 18 residues.